Below, 19 T cell receptor beta chains from the same sample are listed, as sequenced in a study of breast tumors, draining lymph nodes, adjacent tissues. TCRdb used MiXCR to reprocess the multiplex PCR reads, holding one entry per CDR3 protein. Of 17,000 or so distinct CDR3 sequences detected, around 58% appear once; the ten largest clones hold approximately 20%. The specimen was tumor-adjacent breast tissue. The receptors derive from a female donor with breast cancer. Some clones in this sample may be carry-over from other donors' samples.

By share, this clonotype counts as medium-sized (0.01 to 0.1%). The CDR3, as DNA: TGTGCCAGCAGCTTGGTAGGGGCACCCTCCTACGAGCAGTACTTC. It codes for CASSLVGAPSYEQYF. The chain links TRBV5-5 to TRBJ2-7; possible D gene TRBD1, 5 bases. This CDR3 is built from 15 residues. The germline V gene has CDR1 SGHKS and CDR2 YYEKEE (reference sequence). V gave up 0 bases and J gave up 0 bases, with 10 bases separating them.

The CDR3 protein is CASSRDRGTPLHF. In nucleotides, the CDR3 is TGTGCCAGCAGCCGGGACAGGGGGACACCCCTCCACTTT. The chain combines TRBV7-3 with TRBJ1-6, with 11 bases aligning to TRBD1. The CDR3 length is 13 residues. V shed 5 bases and J 11 bases; nucleotides not matched to a gene: 2. Germline V gene lookup returns CDR1 SGHTA and CDR2 FQGTGA.

As for this clonotype: At one end the junction does not follow the germline gene, possibly because of a read error. The V gene is TRBV7-7, the J gene TRBJ2-1; D gene unclear. Germline V gives CDR1 SSHAT, CDR2 FNYEAQ (reference sequence). CDR3 length: 12 residues. CDR3 sequence reads: CASSNTGNEQFF. In DNA, the CDR3 is TGTGCTAGCAGTAACACCGGCAATGAGCAGTTCTTC.

In its sample, this clonotype was seen once. This rearrangement joins TRBV20-1 to TRBJ1-5; 8 bases line up with TRBD1. Trimming removed 6 bases from V and 2 bases from J; junction bases left unmatched: 9. The CDR3 totals 15 residues. Germline V CDR1 and CDR2: DFQATT, SNEGSKA (reference sequence). For the CDR3, the DNA is TGCAGTGCGAGCCAGGGGGCCGGGGGCAATCAGCCCCAGCATTTT. Translating it yields CSASQGAGGNQPQHF.

This clonotype was seen at least ten times. A read error is possible here, since a much larger clone lies one base away. V and J are TRBV20-1 and TRBJ1-2; D gene unclear. Trimming removed 3 bases at V and 7 bases at J, with 21 bases between. CDR1 and CDR2 (germline): DFQATT, SNEGSKA (reference sequence). The CDR3 extends over 15 amino acids. The CDR3 bases are TGCAGTGCTAGGCCCTCCGGAGAGGGCGCCGCTGGCTACACCTTC. Amino acids: CSARPSGEGAAGYTF.

The gene calls are TRBV10-2 and TRBJ2-1, with 7 bases identical to TRBD1. TRBJ2-7 explains the end of the DNA better; the J call may be wrong. Germline lookup yields CDR1 WSHSY and CDR2 SAAADI. This CDR3 contains 17 residues. The CDR3 loop reads CASSQEGYRGLEYEQYF. In nucleotides, the CDR3 is TGCGCCAGCAGCCAAGAGGGGTATAGGGGGCTGGAGTACGAGCAGTACTTC.

This clonotype was found a few times. The chain is built from TRBV15 and TRBJ1-4; the match to TRBD1 covers 8 bases. Germline-derived CDR1 and CDR2 are LNHNV and YYDKDF (reference sequence). The J segment lost 7 bases and the V segment lost 3 bases, leaving 1 base of the junction unmatched. The CDR3 contains 13 residues. CDR3 in DNA: TGTGCCACCAGCAGTACAGGGGGTGAAAAACTGTTTTTT. It yields the protein CATSSTGGEKLFF.

The J gene is TRBJ2-1, the V gene TRBV4-1, with TRBD2 matching over 10 bases. Looked up from germline, CDR1 is MGHRA and CDR2 is YSYEKL. V lost 1 base to trimming and J lost 4 bases; unmatched junction nucleotides: 10. The CDR3 has 18 amino acids. Here the CDR3 reads CASSQASGGRSLYNEQFF. The CDR3 DNA sequence: TGCGCCAGCAGCCAAGCTAGCGGGGGACGTTCCTTATACAATGAGCAGTTCTTC.

This clonotype was seen many times. One junction end disagrees with the germline gene, perhaps due to a read error. The chain couples TRBV6-5 to TRBJ1-2; possible D gene TRBD1, 5 bases. This CDR3 region has 15 residues. The germline V gene has CDR1 MNHEY and CDR2 SVGAGI. Written as DNA, the CDR3 is TGTGCCAACAGTTACCTTGGACCGGGGGGAGATGGCTACACCTTC. Translated, it gives CANSYLGPGGDGYTF.

The table lists this clonotype with many counts. The chain combines TRBV6-1 with TRBJ1-5; 7 nucleotides align to TRBD1. Germline V gives CDR1 MNHNS, CDR2 SASEGT. Losses at the gene ends were 5 bases for V and 6 bases for J; bases not matched to a gene: 10. There are 15 residues in the CDR3. The CDR3, as DNA: TGTGCCAGCAGTCAAAATCCAGGGGGGGGTCAGCCCCAGCATTTT. Its protein is CASSQNPGGGQPQHF.

This clonotype was detected many times. A much larger clone differs by one base, so this may be a read error. No conserved phenylalanine or tryptophan is present at the end of the CDR3, so a read error is the likely explanation. The chain is built from TRBV19 and TRBJ1-2, with 9 nucleotides matching TRBD1. Germline assignment: CDR1 LNHDA and CDR2 SQIVND (reference sequence). Germline trimming cut 3 bases from V and 7 bases from J; bases unmatched to any gene: 12. This CDR3 comprises 16 residues. In nucleotides, the CDR3 is TGTGCCAGTAGTATTCTGACAGGGGGTCCCCCAGCTGGCTACACCTCC. Protein sequence: CASSILTGGPPAGYTS.

This chain links TRBV5-4 with TRBJ1-2; 7 bases map to TRBD1. The germline V gene has CDR1 SGHNT and CDR2 YYREEE (reference sequence). The CDR3 has 13 amino acids. V lost 3 bases and J lost 7; bases outside the gene matches: 6. The CDR3 bases are TGTGCCAGCAGCTACGGACAGGAGGCTGGCTACACCTTC. It codes for CASSYGQEAGYTF.

The chain links TRBV7-9 to TRBJ1-2; perhaps TRBD1 as D (5 bases). From germline, CDR1 is SEHNR and CDR2 FQNEAQ (reference sequence). CDR3 length: 14 residues. V lost 5 bases and J 7 bases, leaving 17 bases between the germline ends. For the CDR3, the DNA is TGTGCCAGCAGCAAGGACAAAGCTCCGGGTGGCTACACCTTC. Translating gives CASSKDKAPGGYTF.

This clonotype was detected many times. V gene TRBV4-1 combines with J gene TRBJ1-1; 8 nucleotides agree with TRBD1. CDR1 is MGHRA, CDR2 YSYEKL, per germline. This CDR3 comprises 19 residues. Losses at the gene ends were 1 base for V and 10 bases for J; bases not matched to a gene: 23. DNA for the CDR3: TGCGCCAGCAGCCAAGGCGTCAGGGGGCTGGATAATGTCGATAAGAGAGCTTTCTTT. Translated, it gives CASSQGVRGLDNVDKRAFF.

The J gene is TRBJ2-3, the V gene TRBV11-1, with D tentatively TRBD2 (6 bases). There are 15 residues in the CDR3. Trimming stripped 3 bases from V and 0 bases from J, with 10 bases between. Germline values: CDR1 SGHAT, CDR2 FQDESV (reference sequence). The CDR3 DNA reads TGTGCCAGCAGCTTGGGACTCCCTAGCACAGATACGCAGTATTTT. Protein product: CASSLGLPSTDTQYF.

Ten or more counts support this clonotype. The rearrangement links TRBV27 to TRBJ2-7, with TRBD1 matching 7 bases. This CDR3 comprises 16 residues. Germline CDR1 and CDR2: MNHEY and SMNVEV (reference sequence). V lost 5 bases, J lost 2 bases, and 12 bases stayed unmatched. CDR3: CASSRRTGDGTYEQYF. CDR3 nucleotides: TGTGCCAGCAGTCGCCGAACAGGGGACGGAACCTACGAGCAGTACTTC.

The rearrangement joins TRBV19 to TRBJ1-5; possibly TRBD1 for D (5 bases). The CDR3 extends over 13 amino acids. The germline V gene has CDR1 LNHDA and CDR2 SQIVND (reference sequence). Trimming left V 8 bases short and J 0 bases short, with 8 bases between. The CDR3 region has the DNA TGTGCCAGTTCTCAGGGTAGCAATCAGCCCCAGCATTTT. Translation gives CASSQGSNQPQHF. Drawing the rest from reference TRBV19 and TRBJ1-5, the complete variable domain is DGGITQSPKYLFRKEGQNVTLSCEQNLNHDAMYWYRQDPGQGLRLIYYSQIVNDFQKGDIAEGYSVSREKKESFPLTVTSAQKNPTAFYLCASSQGSNQPQHFGDGTRLSIL.

This clonotype was observed at least ten times. CDR3 coding DNA: TGTGCCAGCATGGCTGGGCTAGCGGGGGTCAATGAGCAGTTCTTC. This encodes CASMAGLAGVNEQFF. This chain links TRBV2 with TRBJ2-1; 10 bases match TRBD2. The V gene's germline CDR1 is SNHLY and CDR2 FYNNEI. The trim removed 7 bases at V and 6 bases at J, leaving 9 bases unmatched. The CDR3 has 15 amino acids.

The chain joins TRBV7-9 to TRBJ1-1, with 10 bases aligning to TRBD1. The CDR3 is 14 residues long. Unmatched junction bases numbered 4, after V lost 3 bases and J lost 6 bases. The V gene's germline CDR1 is SEHNR and CDR2 FQNEAQ (reference sequence). The CDR3: CASSFGTGVSEAFF. The CDR3 DNA sequence: TGTGCCAGCAGCTTTGGGACAGGGGTTTCTGAAGCTTTCTTT.